The 20 T cell receptor beta chains presented below share a single source sample, sequenced in a study of T-cell reconstitution after alpha-beta-depleted transplantation in children. Unique molecular identifiers were incorporated when the TCRbeta library was constructed. TCRdb redid the calling of the PCR reads with MiXCR, one entry per CDR3 protein. The table records 250,000 to 300,000 distinct CDR3 sequences, roughly 11% of them present only once. The material was peripheral blood, obtained 180 days after TCRalphabeta/CD19-depleted stem cell transplant. These TCRs come from a male patient under 10 years old who had a stem cell transplant for chronic granulomatous disease, so the T cells may come from the graft donor.

This clonotype was seen many times. The chain joins TRBV4-2 to TRBJ2-5; D call uncertain. Germline V gene lookup returns CDR1 LGHNA and CDR2 YNFKEQ. The V and J ends lost 1 base and 5 bases respectively, with 8 bases between them. This CDR3 has 13 residues. The CDR3 loop reads CASSQASGETQYF. Written as DNA, the CDR3 is TGTGCCAGCAGCCAAGCAAGTGGGGAGACCCAGTACTTC.

The rearrangement uses TRBV2 and TRBJ2-3, with unresolved D. Germline CDR1 is SNHLY and CDR2 is FYNNEI. The germline V and J ends were trimmed by 6 bases and 0 bases, with 19 bases remaining between them. The CDR3 runs 17 residues. As DNA, the CDR3 is TGTGCCAGCAGGAAATCAAACCCGGGTCTAAGCACAGATACGCAGTATTTT. Translating gives CASRKSNPGLSTDTQYF.

With respect to this clonotype: This sequence may be a read error, since a much larger clone differs from it by one base. The rearrangement joins TRBV11-2 to TRBJ1-4; unclear D gene. The V gene's germline CDR1 is SGHAT and CDR2 FQNNGV. This CDR3 contains 14 residues. The V and J ends lost 3 bases and 5 bases respectively, with 10 bases between them. In nucleotides, the CDR3 is TGTGCCAGCAGCTTTGGGATGGTCAATGAAAAACTGTTTTTT. Amino acid sequence: CASSFGMVNEKLFF.

This clonotype was recorded at least ten times. This chain joins TRBV18 and TRBJ2-7; 7 bases align to TRBD1. The junction had 5 bases not matched to a gene; V was cut back by 1 base and J by 2 bases. CDR3 length: 15 amino acids. CDR1 KGHSH and CDR2 LQKENI come from the germline V gene. CDR3: CASSPLPGTAYEQYF. The DNA for the CDR3 is TGTGCCAGCTCACCACTCCCTGGGACAGCCTACGAGCAGTACTTC.

This clonotype was recorded many times. The rearrangement joins TRBV9 to TRBJ2-1; 10 bases are shared with TRBD2. This CDR3 is 15 amino acids long. Unmatched junction bases numbered 5, after V lost 6 bases and J lost 2 bases. Per the germline V gene, CDR1 is SGDLS and CDR2 is YYNGEE. CDR3 bases: TGTGCCAGCACAAGCGGGAGGGCCGCCTACAATGAGCAGTTCTTC. Translated: CASTSGRAAYNEQFF.

This clonotype has just a few counts. CDR3 residues: CASSSRFGVNTEAFF. DNA of the CDR3: TGTGCCAGCAGCTCCCGGTTTGGGGTGAACACTGAAGCTTTCTTT. J is TRBJ1-1 and V is TRBV11-2, with no clear D. Trimming removed 4 bases from V and 0 bases from J, with 12 bases in between. The CDR3 is 15 amino acids. Germline CDR1 and CDR2: SGHAT and FQNNGV.

This clonotype was counted ten times or more. Here the CDR3 reads CSLLAGDQETQYF. CDR3 bases: TGCAGCCTGTTGGCGGGGGACCAAGAGACCCAGTACTTC. The rearrangement links TRBV29-1 to TRBJ2-5; 7 nucleotides match TRBD2. This CDR3 region has 13 residues. Germline CDR1 SQVTM, CDR2 ANQGSEA. Trimming removed 8 bases from V and 0 bases from J; junction bases left unmatched: 6.

This clonotype was picked up a small number of times. The V and J genes are TRBV3-1 and TRBJ2-1, with D maybe TRBD1 (6 bases). Germline V CDR1 and CDR2: LGHDT, YNNKEL (reference sequence). This CDR3 is 14 amino acids long. Trimming stripped 3 bases from V and 7 bases from J, with 13 bases between. The CDR3 reads CASSHHGTRNEQFF. CDR3 nucleotides: TGTGCCAGCAGCCACCACGGGACACGGAATGAGCAGTTCTTC.

The sample holds many counts of this clonotype. This chain joins TRBV12-3 or TRBV12-4 and TRBJ1-5; 8 bases are shared with TRBD1. The CDR3 has 14 amino acids. V shed 7 bases and J 3 bases; nucleotides not matched to a gene: 5. The CDR3 bases are TGTGCCAGCACCCGGACAGGGATCAATCAGCCCCAGCATTTT. Residues: CASTRTGINQPQHF.

There are many counts of this clonotype. The chain links TRBV6-2 or TRBV6-3 to TRBJ2-1; TRBD1 might be the D (5 bases). CDR1 and CDR2 (germline): MNHEY, SVGEGT. Trimming took 2 bases from V and 14 from J, leaving 25 bases between them. The CDR3 sequence is 16 residues long. The CDR3 loop is CASSYLAGISSGGKFF. The CDR3 region has the DNA TGTGCCAGCAGTTACCTTGCAGGGATTAGTTCGGGTGGAAAGTTCTTC.

The sample holds many counts of this clonotype. This chain joins TRBV20-1 and TRBJ1-1; D ambiguous. This CDR3 spans 11 amino acids. CDR1 and CDR2 (germline): DFQATT, SNEGSKA (reference sequence). The germline V and J ends were trimmed by 7 bases and 0 bases, with 6 bases remaining between them. CDR3 sequence reads: CSGNVNTEAFF. The CDR3 DNA reads as TGCAGTGGTAACGTGAACACTGAAGCTTTCTTT.

The V call is TRBV5-4, the J call TRBJ2-5; possibly TRBD1 for D (5 bases). V lost 4 bases and J 5 bases, leaving 15 bases between the germline ends. The CDR3 is 14 amino acids. Germline CDR1 is SGHNT and CDR2 is YYREEE (reference sequence). This chain's CDR3 is CASSAPGRAETQYF. CDR3 sequence (DNA): TGTGCCAGCAGCGCCCCTGGCAGGGCGGAGACCCAGTACTTC.

This clonotype has a count of ten or more. The V call is TRBV27, the J call TRBJ1-2; 8 nucleotides agree with TRBD1. This CDR3 is 14 amino acids long. Per germline, CDR1 MNHEY and CDR2 SMNVEV (reference sequence). With 3 bases clipped from V and 4 bases from J, the junction kept 4 bases outside the gene matches. In DNA, the CDR3 is TGTGCCAGCAGTTTCCAGGGGGCGCGCTATGGCTACACCTTC. Encoded protein: CASSFQGARYGYTF.

This clonotype occurred many times. The chain has TRBV12-3 or TRBV12-4 and TRBJ2-5; D call uncertain. V was clipped by 3 bases and J by 5 bases, with 13 bases between them. The CDR3 loop spans 14 amino acids. The chain's CDR3 is CASSFKGLAETQYF. In nucleotides, the CDR3 is TGTGCCAGCAGTTTTAAGGGTTTGGCGGAGACCCAGTACTTC.

In its sample, this clonotype was seen many times. The rearrangement joins TRBV7-9 to TRBJ2-1; weak D call: TRBD1 (6 bases). CDR3 length equals 15 residues. V was trimmed by 6 bases and J by 0 bases, leaving 12 bases between them. Germline V gives CDR1 SEHNR, CDR2 FQNEAQ (reference sequence). The CDR3, as DNA: TGTGCCAGCAGATCAGGGGTCAGCTCCTACAATGAGCAGTTCTTC. This translates into CASRSGVSSYNEQFF. The full variable domain, completed using reference TRBV7-9 and TRBJ2-1, is DTGVSQNPRHKITKRGQNVTFRCDPISEHNRLYWYRQTLGQGPEFLTYFQNEAQLEKSRLLSDRFSAERPKGSFSTLEIQRTEQGDSAMYLCASRSGVSSYNEQFFGPGTRLTVL.

This clonotype was counted many times. This sequence joins TRBV7-9 and TRBJ1-2, with TRBD1 identical over 7 bases. This CDR3 region has 15 residues. CDR1 is SEHNR and CDR2 is FQNEAQ in the germline V gene (reference sequence). The V and J ends lost 5 bases and 0 bases, in that order; junction bases with no gene match: 6. The DNA of the CDR3 is TGTGCCAGCAGCCCGCGGGACAGACCTAACTATGGCTACACCTTC. It is translated as CASSPRDRPNYGYTF.

This clonotype has ten or more counts. This chain links TRBV28 with TRBJ1-5; D possibly corresponds to TRBD1 (5 bases). From germline, CDR1 is MDHEN and CDR2 SYDVKM. The CDR3 has 14 amino acids. Trimming shortened V by 3 bases and J by 6 bases, and 12 bases separated the two germline ends. CDR3 sequence: CASSLDTKSQPQHF. CDR3 bases: TGTGCCAGCAGTTTGGACACAAAAAGTCAGCCCCAGCATTTT.

This clonotype was counted many times. The rearrangement links TRBV13 to TRBJ2-1; 8 bases are shared with TRBD2. Germline CDR1 reads PRHDT; CDR2 reads FYEKMQ (reference sequence). The CDR3 spans 18 residues. V dropped 3 bases and J dropped 1; count of bases not matched to a gene: 11. CDR3 DNA sequence: TGTGCCAGCAGCTTTGTAGCGGGGAGTAAAAAGTCCTACAATGAGCAGTTCTTC. This gives the protein CASSFVAGSKKSYNEQFF.

This clonotype was recorded many times. The chain carries TRBV27 and TRBJ2-3; 8 bases agree with TRBD2. The CDR3 runs to 14 residues. With V trimmed by 5 bases and J by 6 bases, 7 bases remained unmatched. Germline CDR1 reads MNHEY; CDR2 reads SMNVEV (reference sequence). CDR3 in DNA: TGTGCCAGCAGTGGCTTAGCGGGAAGGGATACGCAGTATTTT. Translation gives CASSGLAGRDTQYF.

In this sample, this clonotype turned up many times. The V and J genes are TRBV2 and TRBJ2-2, with 8 bases lining up with TRBD2. The CDR3 is 17 amino acids. Germline lookup yields CDR1 SNHLY and CDR2 FYNNEI. Trimming cost V 6 bases and J 1 base; bases outside gene matches: 10. This CDR3 is CASRARTSRQNTGELFF. The CDR3 nucleotides are TGTGCCAGCAGGGCTCGGACTAGCAGACAGAACACCGGGGAGCTGTTTTTT.